These 22 T cell receptor beta chains came from one sample sequenced in a study of blood T cells in healthy people across ages. A second PCR of about 6 to 11 cycles used a sample-barcoded 5' primer and a J-beta primer mix. TCRdb fed the 5' RACE reads into MiXCR, producing one record per CDR3 protein. There are approximately 800,000 distinct CDR3 sequences in the sample; approximately 53% occur only once, and roughly 25% lies in the top ten. Sequenced material: blood. The source of these receptors is a man aged 35 to 55 in good health.

The chain is built from TRBV28 and TRBJ1-2; 9 bases align to TRBD1. The germline CDR1 and CDR2 sequences are MDHEN and SYDVKM. V trimming: 6 bases; J trimming: 6 bases; junction bases outside the gene matches: 11. There are 15 residues in the CDR3. CDR3 in amino acids: CASRPGDRDYDGYTF. CDR3 DNA sequence: TGTGCCAGCAGGCCCGGGGACAGGGACTACGATGGCTACACCTTC.

The chain carries TRBV5-1 and TRBJ2-3, with D unclear. Trimming stripped 0 bases from V and 3 bases from J, with 11 bases between. The CDR3 spans 15 residues. Germline V gene data show CDR1 as SGHRS and CDR2 as YFSETQ. The CDR3 DNA reads TGCGCCAGCAGCTTGGTAGGGCAGTTGACAGATACGCAGTATTTT. Translated, it gives CASSLVGQLTDTQYF.

This clonotype has just a few counts. The chain carries TRBV6-5 and TRBJ2-3; 12 bases align to TRBD2. CDR1 and CDR2 (germline): MNHEY, SVGAGI. Germline trimming cut 7 bases from V and 4 bases from J; bases unmatched to any gene: 6. CDR3 size: 15 residues. CDR3 protein: CASTSLAGGPDTQYF. The CDR3 bases are TGTGCCAGCACCTCGCTAGCGGGGGGGCCAGATACGCAGTATTTT.

This clonotype was found many times. The V call is TRBV6-2 or TRBV6-3, the J call TRBJ2-1, with 8 nucleotides matching TRBD1. CDR3 length: 15 amino acids. V lost 4 bases to trimming and J lost 3 bases; unmatched junction nucleotides: 5. The germline gives CDR1 MNHEY, CDR2 SVGEGT. CDR3: CASSFSGGDYNEQFF. The CDR3 nucleotides are TGTGCCAGCAGTTTTTCAGGGGGCGACTACAATGAGCAGTTCTTC.

The CDR3 is CASSLYRDNSPLHF. As DNA, the CDR3 is TGTGCCAGCAGTTTATACAGGGATAATTCACCCCTCCACTTT. The gene calls are TRBV27 and TRBJ1-6; D is possibly TRBD1 (6 bases). Germline V gene data show CDR1 as MNHEY and CDR2 as SMNVEV (reference sequence). The length of the CDR3 is 14 residues. Between the trimmed V and J ends, which lost 1 base and 5 bases, there was a span of 6 bases.

The chain carries TRBV12-3 or TRBV12-4 and TRBJ2-7; no clear D gene. This CDR3 contains 14 residues. V was trimmed by 2 bases and J by 5 bases, leaving 13 bases between them. In nucleotides, the CDR3 is TGTGCCAGCAGTTTATCAGGTTTTGTCGACGAGCAGTACTTC. This translates into CASSLSGFVDEQYF.

The CDR3 loop is CASSLLGRDGEQYF. The CDR3 DNA is TGTGCCAGCAGCCTCCTGGGACGGGATGGGGAGCAGTACTTC. The chain links TRBV28 to TRBJ2-7, with D perhaps being TRBD1 or TRBD2 (5 bases each). Germline V gene sequence: CDR1 MDHEN, CDR2 SYDVKM. The CDR3 runs to 14 residues. The germline V and J ends were trimmed by 6 bases and 7 bases, with 19 bases remaining between them.

This sequence joins TRBV2 and TRBJ1-1, with 7 positions matching TRBD1. CDR3 length: 14 residues. Germline V gene data show CDR1 as SNHLY and CDR2 as FYNNEI. V lost 8 bases to trimming and J lost 1 base; unmatched junction nucleotides: 7. CDR3 amino acids: CASGTESRNTEAFF. In DNA form, the CDR3 reads TGTGCCAGCGGGACAGAATCGAGGAACACTGAAGCTTTCTTT.

This clonotype appeared a few times. V usage is TRBV6-2 or TRBV6-3 and J usage is TRBJ2-1; 7 bases align to TRBD1. The CDR3 sequence is 14 residues long. J gave up 2 bases and V 2 bases, and 0 bases lay outside the gene matches. Germline loops: CDR1 MNHEY, CDR2 SVGEGT. The CDR3 loop is CASSYGTAYNEQFF. The CDR3 DNA follows: TGTGCCAGCAGTTACGGGACAGCCTACAATGAGCAGTTCTTC.

This clonotype was recorded a few times. V and J are TRBV4-3 and TRBJ2-1; the match to TRBD2 covers 9 bases. Trimming removed 0 bases from V and 8 bases from J; junction bases left unmatched: 14. The CDR3 sequence is 18 residues long. CDR1 and CDR2 from the germline V gene are LGHNA and YSLEER. CDR3 DNA: TGCGCCAGCAGCCAAGAAACCTCAATCGGCGGGAGGGCCTATGAGCAGTTCTTC. This translates into CASSQETSIGGRAYEQFF.

The chain recombines TRBV11-1 with TRBJ2-1, with D perhaps assigned TRBD1 or TRBD2 (5 bases each). The V gene's germline CDR1 is SGHAT and CDR2 FQDESV (reference sequence). V lost 3 bases, J lost 9 bases, and 24 bases lay in between. CDR3 length: 17 residues. The CDR3 reads CASSLGSLRDPSSEQFF. CDR3 DNA: TGTGCCAGCAGCTTGGGGTCTCTCCGGGACCCTTCTAGTGAGCAGTTCTTC.

The rearrangement joins TRBV5-1 to TRBJ2-5; D is uncertain. Germline V gene sequence: CDR1 SGHRS, CDR2 YFSETQ. The CDR3 sequence is 13 residues long. V lost 4 bases and J 1 base, leaving 8 bases between the germline ends. The CDR3 reads CASSPPTQETQYF. CDR3 in DNA: TGCGCCAGCAGCCCCCCAACCCAAGAGACCCAGTACTTC.

The rearrangement uses TRBV28 and TRBJ2-3; tentative D call: TRBD2 (5 bases). With 2 bases removed from V and 4 bases from J, the gap between germline ends came to 13 bases. There are 15 residues in the CDR3. Germline V gene data show CDR1 as MDHEN and CDR2 as SYDVKM. Here the CDR3 reads CASSLEGKRADTQYF. The CDR3 DNA sequence: TGTGCCAGCAGTTTAGAGGGAAAAAGGGCAGATACGCAGTATTTT.

The chain recombines TRBV2 with TRBJ1-1; the D is unclear. Between the trimmed V and J ends, which lost 5 bases and 1 base, there was a span of 5 bases. This CDR3 has 12 amino acids. Per the germline V gene, CDR1 is SNHLY and CDR2 is FYNNEI. The CDR3 loop reads CASSIENTEAFF. The CDR3 DNA sequence: TGTGCCAGCAGTATAGAGAACACTGAAGCTTTCTTT.

This clonotype appeared a single time. The chain has TRBV5-1 and TRBJ1-1; TRBD1 agrees at 8 bases. Trimming removed 7 bases from V and 5 bases from J; junction bases left unmatched: 10. In germline, CDR1 is SGHRS, CDR2 YFSETQ. CDR3 length equals 14 residues. CDR3 nucleotides: TGCGCCAGCGGGGATGACAGGGGAGGAACTGAAGCTTTCTTT. This encodes CASGDDRGGTEAFF.

This chain connects TRBV29-1 to TRBJ2-1; D possibly corresponds to TRBD1 (6 bases). Germline loops: CDR1 SQVTM, CDR2 ANQGSEA. Trimming shortened V by 0 bases and J by 9 bases, and 12 bases separated the two germline ends. This CDR3 has 13 residues. The CDR3 sequence: CSVEEGGGTEQFF. The CDR3 DNA is TGCAGCGTTGAAGAAGGTGGGGGCACTGAGCAGTTCTTC.

The genes are TRBV4-3 and TRBJ1-1; TRBD1 agrees at 7 bases. Germline values: CDR1 LGHNA, CDR2 YSLEER. CDR3 length: 16 amino acids. Trimming at V came to 4 bases and at J to 3 bases, leaving 11 bases not matched to a gene. CDR3 in DNA: TGCGCCAGCAGCCCCCGGACAGGCCCGGCTGACACTGAAGCTTTCTTT. Protein sequence: CASSPRTGPADTEAFF.

The chain couples TRBV7-9 to TRBJ2-5, with D maybe TRBD1 (7 bases). The V gene's germline CDR1 is SEHNR and CDR2 FQNEAQ (reference sequence). The CDR3 runs 14 residues. V was clipped by 5 bases and J by 11 bases, with 21 bases between them. CDR3 bases: TGTGCCAGCAGCCAGCAGGGGGGCCGAAATGAGCAGTACTTC. Its protein is CASSQQGGRNEQYF.

This chain joins TRBV6-2 or TRBV6-3 and TRBJ1-6, with D unclear. With 6 bases removed from V and 7 bases from J, the gap between germline ends came to 22 bases. CDR3 length equals 17 residues. From germline, CDR1 is MNHEY and CDR2 SVGEGT. CDR3 DNA sequence: TGTGCCAGCAGACCCGAGTTGGACGGATCGCGGAATTCACCCCTCCACTTT. It specifies CASRPELDGSRNSPLHF.

The chain employs TRBV20-1 and TRBJ1-1; D uncertain. The germline CDR1 and CDR2 sequences are DFQATT and SNEGSKA (reference sequence). V shed 6 bases and J shed 8 bases, with 13 bases lying between them. CDR3 length equals 11 residues. In DNA, the CDR3 is TGCAGTGCCCTGGAGCCGGGAGAAGCTTTCTTT. It encodes CSALEPGEAFF.

This clonotype has ten or more counts. The rearrangement links TRBV7-2 to TRBJ1-1; 9 nucleotides match TRBD1. Per germline, CDR1 SGHTA and CDR2 FQGNSA. The CDR3 contains 16 residues. The V gene end was trimmed by 5 bases and the J gene end by 0 bases; junction bases not matched to a gene: 7. CDR3: CASSPGTGRVNTEAFF. The CDR3 coding sequence is TGTGCCAGCAGCCCCGGGACAGGGAGGGTGAACACTGAAGCTTTCTTT.

In the case of this clonotype: The junction does not match germline at one end; this may be a read error. The V gene is TRBV25-1, the J gene TRBJ2-7; no firm D call. Germline assignment: CDR1 MGHDK and CDR2 SYGVNS. CDR3 length: 14 amino acids. DNA of the CDR3: TGTGCCAGCGCCCATGCAGGTGCCCTTTACGGGCAGTACTTC. This codes for CASAHAGALYGQYF.